This T cell receptor beta chain was identified in a study of response to subunit inactivated influenza vaccine. This clonotype was recorded at least ten times. The CDR3 length is 14 residues. Germline CDR1 reads DFQATT; CDR2 reads SNEGSKA (reference sequence). V gave up 3 bases and J gave up 6 bases; unmatched junction bases: 6. MiXCR was run by TCRdb on the RT-PCR reads, yielding one entry per CDR3 protein. The sample lists around 200,000 distinct CDR3 sequences; about an eighth were seen once. The sample also formed part of further work on T cells expressing NK-cell markers. According to that study: A 5'RACE template switching approach incorporating UMIs was used to make TCR beta cDNA. In several experiments, sorting was restricted to alpha-beta TCR T cells by an anti-gamma-delta TCR antibody. The HCMV specificity of the expanded NKG2C+ T cell clones stayed unresolved.

The J gene is TRBJ1-5, the V gene TRBV20-1; 9 nucleotides line up with TRBD1. Sequenced here: CD8+ T cells sorted from PBMCs, sampled about 13 days after vaccination. This sequence originates from a man aged 50 to 60 who received an inactivated influenza vaccine. CDR3 sequence: CSARSGQGGQPQHF. The CDR3 DNA follows: TGCAGTGCTAGGTCGGGACAGGGAGGTCAGCCCCAGCATTTT.